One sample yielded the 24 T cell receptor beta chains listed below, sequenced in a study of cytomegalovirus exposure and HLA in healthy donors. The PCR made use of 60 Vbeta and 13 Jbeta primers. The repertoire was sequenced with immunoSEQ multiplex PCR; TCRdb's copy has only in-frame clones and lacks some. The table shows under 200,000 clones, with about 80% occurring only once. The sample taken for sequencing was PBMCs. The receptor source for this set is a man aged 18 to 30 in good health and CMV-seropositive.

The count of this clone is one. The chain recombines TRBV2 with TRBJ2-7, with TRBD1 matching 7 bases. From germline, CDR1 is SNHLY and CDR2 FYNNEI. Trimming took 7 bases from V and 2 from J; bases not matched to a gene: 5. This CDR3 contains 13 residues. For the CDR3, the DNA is TGTGCCAGCACCCTGGGACAGCCCTACGAGCAGTACTTC. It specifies CASTLGQPYEQYF.

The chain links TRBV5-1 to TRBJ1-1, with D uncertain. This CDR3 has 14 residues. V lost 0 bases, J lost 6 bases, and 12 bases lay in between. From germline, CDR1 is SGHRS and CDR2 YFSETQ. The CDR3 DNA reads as TGCGCCAGCAGCTTGGGAATTAGTGTGGCTGAAGCTTTCTTT. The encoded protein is CASSLGISVAEAFF.

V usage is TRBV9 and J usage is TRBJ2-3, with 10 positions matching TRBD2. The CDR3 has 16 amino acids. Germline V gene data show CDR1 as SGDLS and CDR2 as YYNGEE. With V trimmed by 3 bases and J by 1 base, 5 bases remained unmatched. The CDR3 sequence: CASSASTSGGTDTQYF. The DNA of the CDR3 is TGTGCCAGCAGCGCTTCAACTAGCGGGGGCACAGATACGCAGTATTTT.

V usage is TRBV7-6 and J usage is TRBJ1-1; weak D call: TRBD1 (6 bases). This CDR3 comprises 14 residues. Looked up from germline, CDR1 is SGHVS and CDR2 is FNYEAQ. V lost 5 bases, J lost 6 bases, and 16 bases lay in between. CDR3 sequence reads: CASSPRGYGAEAFF. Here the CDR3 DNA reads TGTGCCAGCAGCCCCAGGGGTTACGGGGCTGAAGCTTTCTTT.

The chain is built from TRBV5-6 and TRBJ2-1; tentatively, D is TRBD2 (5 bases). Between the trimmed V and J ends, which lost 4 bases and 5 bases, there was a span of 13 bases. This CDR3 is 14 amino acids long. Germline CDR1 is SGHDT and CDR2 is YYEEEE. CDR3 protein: CASSLALGHNEQFF. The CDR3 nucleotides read TGTGCCAGCAGCCTAGCATTGGGCCACAATGAGCAGTTCTTC.

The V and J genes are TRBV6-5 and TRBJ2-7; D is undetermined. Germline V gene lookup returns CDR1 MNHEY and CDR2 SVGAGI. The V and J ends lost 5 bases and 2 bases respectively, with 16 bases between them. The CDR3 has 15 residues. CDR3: CASSQSAMYTYEQYF. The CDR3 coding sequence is TGTGCCAGCAGTCAGAGCGCGATGTATACCTACGAGCAGTACTTC.

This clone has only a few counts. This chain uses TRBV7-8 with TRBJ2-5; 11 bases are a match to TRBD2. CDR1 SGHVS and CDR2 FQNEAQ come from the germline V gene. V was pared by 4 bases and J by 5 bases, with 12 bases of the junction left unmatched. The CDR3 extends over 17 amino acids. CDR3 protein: CASSSLAGGLSGETQYF. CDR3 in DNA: TGTGCCAGCAGCTCTCTAGCGGGGGGATTGTCTGGGGAGACCCAGTACTTC.

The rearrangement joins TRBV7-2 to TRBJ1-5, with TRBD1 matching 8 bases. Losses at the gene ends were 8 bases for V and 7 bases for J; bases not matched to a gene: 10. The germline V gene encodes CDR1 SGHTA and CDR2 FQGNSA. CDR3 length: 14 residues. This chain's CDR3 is CASGGQGNGQPQHF. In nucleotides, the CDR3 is TGTGCCAGCGGTGGACAGGGAAATGGGCAGCCCCAGCATTTT.

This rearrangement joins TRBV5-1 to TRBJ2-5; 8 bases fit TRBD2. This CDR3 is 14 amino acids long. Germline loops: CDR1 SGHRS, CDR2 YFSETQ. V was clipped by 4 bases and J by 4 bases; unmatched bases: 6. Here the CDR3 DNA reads TGCGCCAGCAGCGACCCACGGGGGGGAGAGACCCAGTACTTC. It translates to CASSDPRGGETQYF.

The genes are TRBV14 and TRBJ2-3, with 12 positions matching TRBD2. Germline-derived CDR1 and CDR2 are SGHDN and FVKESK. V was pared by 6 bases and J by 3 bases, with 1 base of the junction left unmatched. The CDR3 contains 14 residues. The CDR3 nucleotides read TGTGCCAGCAGTGGACTAGCGGGGACAGATACGCAGTATTTT. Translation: CASSGLAGTDTQYF.

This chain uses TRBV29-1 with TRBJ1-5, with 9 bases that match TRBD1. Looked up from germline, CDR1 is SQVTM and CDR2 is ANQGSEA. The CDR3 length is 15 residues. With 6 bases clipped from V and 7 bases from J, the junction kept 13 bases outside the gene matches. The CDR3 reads CSVYLTGTGNQPQHF. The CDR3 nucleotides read TGCAGCGTGTATCTAACCGGGACAGGGAACCAGCCCCAGCATTTT.

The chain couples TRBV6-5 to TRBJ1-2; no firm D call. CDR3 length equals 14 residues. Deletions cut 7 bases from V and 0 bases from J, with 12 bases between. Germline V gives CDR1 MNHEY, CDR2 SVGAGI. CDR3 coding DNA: TGTGCCAGCACCTTGGCGGGATCTAACTATGGCTACACCTTC. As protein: CASTLAGSNYGYTF.

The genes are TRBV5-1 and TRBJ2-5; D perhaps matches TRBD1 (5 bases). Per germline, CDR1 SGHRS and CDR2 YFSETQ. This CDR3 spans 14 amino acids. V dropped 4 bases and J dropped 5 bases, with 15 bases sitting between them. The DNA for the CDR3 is TGCGCCAGCAGCCTCTTTCTGGGGCAGGAGACCCAGTACTTC. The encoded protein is CASSLFLGQETQYF.

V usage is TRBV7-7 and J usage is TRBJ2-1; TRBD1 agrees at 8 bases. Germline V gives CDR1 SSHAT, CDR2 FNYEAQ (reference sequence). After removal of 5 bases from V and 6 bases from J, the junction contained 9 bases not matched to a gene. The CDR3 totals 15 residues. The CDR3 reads CASSISLDRVNEQFF. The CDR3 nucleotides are TGTGCCAGCAGCATCAGCTTGGACAGGGTCAATGAGCAGTTCTTC.

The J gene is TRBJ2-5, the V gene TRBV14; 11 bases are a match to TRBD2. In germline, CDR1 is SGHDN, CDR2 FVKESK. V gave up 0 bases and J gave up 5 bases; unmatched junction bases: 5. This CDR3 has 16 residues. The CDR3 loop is CASSQDSGGALETQYF. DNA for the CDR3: TGTGCCAGCAGCCAAGATAGCGGGGGGGCCTTGGAGACCCAGTACTTC.

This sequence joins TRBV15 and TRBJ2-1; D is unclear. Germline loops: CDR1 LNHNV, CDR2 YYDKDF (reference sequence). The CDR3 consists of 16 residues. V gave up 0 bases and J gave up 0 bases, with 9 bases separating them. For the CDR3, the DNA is TGTGCCACCAGCAGAGATAGGCACAGCTCCTACAATGAGCAGTTCTTC. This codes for CATSRDRHSSYNEQFF.

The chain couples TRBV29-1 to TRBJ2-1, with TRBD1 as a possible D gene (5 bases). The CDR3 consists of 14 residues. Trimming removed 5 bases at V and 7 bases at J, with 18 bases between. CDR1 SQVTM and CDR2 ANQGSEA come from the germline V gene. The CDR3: CSVLDQTDPNEQFF. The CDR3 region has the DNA TGCAGCGTTCTCGATCAGACAGATCCAAATGAGCAGTTCTTC.

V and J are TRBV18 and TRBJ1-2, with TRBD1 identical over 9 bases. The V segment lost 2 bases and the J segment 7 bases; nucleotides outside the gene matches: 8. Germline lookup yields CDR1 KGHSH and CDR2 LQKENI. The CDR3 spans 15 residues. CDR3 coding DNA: TGTGCCAGCTCACCAACTGTCACAGGGGGCTTTGGCTACACCTTC. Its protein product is CASSPTVTGGFGYTF.

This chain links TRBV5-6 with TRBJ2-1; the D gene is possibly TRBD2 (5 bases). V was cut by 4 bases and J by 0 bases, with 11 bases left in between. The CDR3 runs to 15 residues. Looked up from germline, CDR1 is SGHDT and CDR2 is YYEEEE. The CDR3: CASSVDWSSYNEQFF. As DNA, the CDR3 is TGTGCCAGCAGCGTGGACTGGAGCTCCTACAATGAGCAGTTCTTC. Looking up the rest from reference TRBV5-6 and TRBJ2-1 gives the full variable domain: DAGVTQSPTHLIKTRGQQVTLRCSPKSGHDTVSWYQQALGQGPQFIFQYYEEEERQRGNFPDRFSGHQFPNYSSELNVNALLLGDSALYLCASSVDWSSYNEQFFGPGTRLTVL.

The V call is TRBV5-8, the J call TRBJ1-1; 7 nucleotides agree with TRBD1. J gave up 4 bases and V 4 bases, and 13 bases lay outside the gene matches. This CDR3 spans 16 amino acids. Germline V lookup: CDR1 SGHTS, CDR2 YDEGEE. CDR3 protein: CASSPGGRGVGTEAFF. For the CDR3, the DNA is TGTGCCAGCAGCCCAGGCGGCAGGGGGGTAGGCACTGAAGCTTTCTTT.

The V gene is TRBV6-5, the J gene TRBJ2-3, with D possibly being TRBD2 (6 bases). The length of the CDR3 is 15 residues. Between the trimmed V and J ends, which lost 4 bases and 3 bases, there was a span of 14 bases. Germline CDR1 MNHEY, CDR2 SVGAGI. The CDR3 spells CASSWTGDRTDTQYF. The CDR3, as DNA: TGTGCCAGCAGTTGGACGGGGGACCGAACAGATACGCAGTATTTT.

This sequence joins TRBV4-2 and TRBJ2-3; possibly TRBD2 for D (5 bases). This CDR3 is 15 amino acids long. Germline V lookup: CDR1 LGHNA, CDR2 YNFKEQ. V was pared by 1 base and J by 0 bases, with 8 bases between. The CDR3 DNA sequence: TGTGCCAGCAGCCAAGGTCAGCGGAGCACAGATACGCAGTATTTT. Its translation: CASSQGQRSTDTQYF.

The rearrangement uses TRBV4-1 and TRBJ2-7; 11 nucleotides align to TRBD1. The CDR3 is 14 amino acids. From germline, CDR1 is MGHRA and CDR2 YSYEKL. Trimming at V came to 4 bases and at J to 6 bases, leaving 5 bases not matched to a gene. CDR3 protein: CASSRTGTGGEQYF. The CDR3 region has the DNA TGCGCCAGCAGCCGTACCGGGACAGGGGGCGAGCAGTACTTC.

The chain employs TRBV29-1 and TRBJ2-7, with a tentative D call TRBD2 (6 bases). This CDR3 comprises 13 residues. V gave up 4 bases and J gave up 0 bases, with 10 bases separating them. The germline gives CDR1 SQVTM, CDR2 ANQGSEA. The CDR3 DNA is TGCAGCGTTGTTGGGGAGGTCTCCTACGAGCAGTACTTC. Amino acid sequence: CSVVGEVSYEQYF.